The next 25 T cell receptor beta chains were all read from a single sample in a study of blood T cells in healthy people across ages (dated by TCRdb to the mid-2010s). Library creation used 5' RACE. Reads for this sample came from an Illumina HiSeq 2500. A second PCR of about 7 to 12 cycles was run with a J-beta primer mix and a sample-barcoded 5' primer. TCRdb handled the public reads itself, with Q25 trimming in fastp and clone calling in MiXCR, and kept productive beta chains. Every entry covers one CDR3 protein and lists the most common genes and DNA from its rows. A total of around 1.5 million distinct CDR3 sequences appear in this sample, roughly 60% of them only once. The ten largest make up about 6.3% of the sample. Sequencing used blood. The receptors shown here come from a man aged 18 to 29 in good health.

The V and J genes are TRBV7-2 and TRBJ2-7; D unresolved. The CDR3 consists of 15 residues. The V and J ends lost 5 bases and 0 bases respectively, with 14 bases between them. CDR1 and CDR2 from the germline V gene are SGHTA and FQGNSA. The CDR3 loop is CASSPFYRTSYEQYF. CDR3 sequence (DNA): TGTGCCAGCAGCCCCTTTTATCGAACCTCCTACGAGCAGTACTTC.

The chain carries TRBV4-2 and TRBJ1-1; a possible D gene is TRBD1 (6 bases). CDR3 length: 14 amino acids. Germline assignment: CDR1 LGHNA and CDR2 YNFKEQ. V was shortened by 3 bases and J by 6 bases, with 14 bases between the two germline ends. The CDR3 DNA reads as TGTGCCAGCAGCCAGGAACAGGGTTTAGCTGAAGCTTTCTTT. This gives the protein CASSQEQGLAEAFF.

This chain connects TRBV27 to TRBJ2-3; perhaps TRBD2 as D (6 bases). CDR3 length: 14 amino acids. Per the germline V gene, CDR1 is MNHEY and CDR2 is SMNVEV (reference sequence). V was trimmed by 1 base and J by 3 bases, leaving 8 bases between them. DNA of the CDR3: TGTGCCAGCAGTTTATTCCGGGGGACAGATACGCAGTATTTT. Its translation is CASSLFRGTDTQYF.

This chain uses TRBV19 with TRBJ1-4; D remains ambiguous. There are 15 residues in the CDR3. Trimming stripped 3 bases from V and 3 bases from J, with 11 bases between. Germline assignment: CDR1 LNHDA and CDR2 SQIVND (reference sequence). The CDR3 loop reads CASSMAAAANEKLFF. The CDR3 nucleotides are TGTGCCAGTAGTATGGCGGCAGCAGCTAATGAAAAACTGTTTTTT.

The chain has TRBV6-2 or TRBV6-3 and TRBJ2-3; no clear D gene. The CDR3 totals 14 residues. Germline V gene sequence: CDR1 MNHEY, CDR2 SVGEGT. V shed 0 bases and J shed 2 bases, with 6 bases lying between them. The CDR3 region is CASSYSKLTDTQYF. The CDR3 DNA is TGTGCCAGCAGTTACTCGAAGCTCACAGATACGCAGTATTTT.

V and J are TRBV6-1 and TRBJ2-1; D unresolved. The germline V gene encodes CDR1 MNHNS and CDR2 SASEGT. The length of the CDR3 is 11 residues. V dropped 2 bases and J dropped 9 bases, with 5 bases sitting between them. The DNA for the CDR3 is TGTGCCAGCAGTGAAATGGGTGAGCAGTTCTTC. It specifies CASSEMGEQFF.

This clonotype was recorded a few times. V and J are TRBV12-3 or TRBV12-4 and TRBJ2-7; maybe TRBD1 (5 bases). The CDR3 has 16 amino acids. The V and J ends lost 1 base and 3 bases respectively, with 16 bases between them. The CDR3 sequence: CASSLVPPAGYYEQYF. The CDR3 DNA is TGTGCCAGCAGTTTAGTCCCCCCGGCAGGGTACTACGAGCAGTACTTC.

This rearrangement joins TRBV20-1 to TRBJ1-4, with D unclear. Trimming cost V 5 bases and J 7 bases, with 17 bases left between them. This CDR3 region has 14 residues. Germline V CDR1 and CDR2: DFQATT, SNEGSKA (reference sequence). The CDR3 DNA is TGCAGTGCTGCTACATCCTTCGGGAGTGAAAAACTGTTTTTT. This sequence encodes CSAATSFGSEKLFF.

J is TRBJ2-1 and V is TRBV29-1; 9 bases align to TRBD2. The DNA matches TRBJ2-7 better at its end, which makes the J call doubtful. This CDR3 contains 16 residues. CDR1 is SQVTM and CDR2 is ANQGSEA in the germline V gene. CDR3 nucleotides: TGCAGCGTTGGGGGTCTAGCGGGGAGCTCCTACAATGAGCAGTACTTC. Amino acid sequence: CSVGGLAGSSYNEQYF.

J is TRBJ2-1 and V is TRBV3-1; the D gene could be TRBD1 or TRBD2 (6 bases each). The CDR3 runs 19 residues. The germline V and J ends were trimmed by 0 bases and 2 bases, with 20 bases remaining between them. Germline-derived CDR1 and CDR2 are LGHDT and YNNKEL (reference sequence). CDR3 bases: TGTGCCAGCAGCCAAGAATGGGACTGGGGGAAGGGGGCCTACAATGAGCAGTTCTTC. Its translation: CASSQEWDWGKGAYNEQFF.

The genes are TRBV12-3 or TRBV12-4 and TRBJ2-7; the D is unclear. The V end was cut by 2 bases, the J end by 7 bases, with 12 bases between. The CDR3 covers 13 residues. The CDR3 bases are TGTGCCAGCAGTTTAAGGGCTCCCAATGAGCAGTACTTC. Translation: CASSLRAPNEQYF.

The CDR3 region is CASSQQLGHQETQYF. CDR3 coding DNA: TGCGCCAGCAGCCAACAACTAGGACACCAAGAGACCCAGTACTTC. The gene calls are TRBV4-3 and TRBJ2-5, with D possibly matching TRBD2 (5 bases). Between the trimmed V and J ends, which lost 2 bases and 0 bases, there was a span of 10 bases. CDR1 LGHNA and CDR2 YSLEER come from the germline V gene. This CDR3 is 15 amino acids long.

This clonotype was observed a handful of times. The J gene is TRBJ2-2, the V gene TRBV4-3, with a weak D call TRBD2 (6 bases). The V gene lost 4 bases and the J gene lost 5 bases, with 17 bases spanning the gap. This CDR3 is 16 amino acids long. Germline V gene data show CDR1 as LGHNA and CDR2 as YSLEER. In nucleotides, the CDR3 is TGCGCCAGCAGCCGAGAGGGACTCCCGGGGACCGGGGAGCTGTTTTTT. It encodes CASSREGLPGTGELFF.

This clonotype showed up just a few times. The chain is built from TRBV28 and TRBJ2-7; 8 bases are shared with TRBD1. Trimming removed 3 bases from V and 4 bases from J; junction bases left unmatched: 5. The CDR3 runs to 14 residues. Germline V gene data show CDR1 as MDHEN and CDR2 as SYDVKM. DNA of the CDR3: TGTGCCAGCAGTTTTCGACAGGGGTTGTACGAGCAGTACTTC. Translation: CASSFRQGLYEQYF. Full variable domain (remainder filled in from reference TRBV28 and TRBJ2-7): DVKVTQSSRYLVKRTGEKVFLECVQDMDHENMFWYRQDPGLGLRLIYFSYDVKMKEKGDIPEGYSVSREKKERFSLILESASTNQTSMYLCASSFRQGLYEQYFGPGTRLTVT.

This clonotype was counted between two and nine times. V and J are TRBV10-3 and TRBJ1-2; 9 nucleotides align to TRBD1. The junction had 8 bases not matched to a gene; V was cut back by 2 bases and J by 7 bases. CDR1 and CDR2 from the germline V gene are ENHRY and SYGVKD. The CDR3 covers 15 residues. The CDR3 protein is CAISEPRDRVGGYTF. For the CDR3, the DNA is TGTGCCATCAGTGAGCCTCGGGACAGGGTTGGTGGCTACACCTTC.

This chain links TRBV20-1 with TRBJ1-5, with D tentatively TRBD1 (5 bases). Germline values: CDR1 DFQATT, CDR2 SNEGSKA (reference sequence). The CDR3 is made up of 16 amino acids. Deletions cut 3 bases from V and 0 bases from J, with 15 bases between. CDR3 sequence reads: CSARDRDRYSNQPQHF. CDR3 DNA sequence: TGCAGTGCTAGGGACCGGGACCGCTATAGCAATCAGCCCCAGCATTTT.

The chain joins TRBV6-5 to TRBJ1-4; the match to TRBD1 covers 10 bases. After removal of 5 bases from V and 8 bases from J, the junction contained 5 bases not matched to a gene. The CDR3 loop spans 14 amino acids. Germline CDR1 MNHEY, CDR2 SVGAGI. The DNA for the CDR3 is TGTGCCAGCAGTCGGGGACAGGGGCGGGAAAAACTGTTTTTT. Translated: CASSRGQGREKLFF.

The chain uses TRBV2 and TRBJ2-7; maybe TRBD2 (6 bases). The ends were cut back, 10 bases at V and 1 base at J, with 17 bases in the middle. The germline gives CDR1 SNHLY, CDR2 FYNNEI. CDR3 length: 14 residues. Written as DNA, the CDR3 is TGTGCCATACGATTGCGGGACCGATCCTACGAGCAGTACTTC. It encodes CAIRLRDRSYEQYF.

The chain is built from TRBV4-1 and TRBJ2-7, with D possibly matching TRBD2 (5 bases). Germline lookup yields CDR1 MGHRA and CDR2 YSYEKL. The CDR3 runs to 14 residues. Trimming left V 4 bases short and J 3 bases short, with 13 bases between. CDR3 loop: CASSPSLRGYEQYF. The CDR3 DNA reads TGCGCCAGCAGCCCGTCCCTTCGGGGCTACGAGCAGTACTTC.

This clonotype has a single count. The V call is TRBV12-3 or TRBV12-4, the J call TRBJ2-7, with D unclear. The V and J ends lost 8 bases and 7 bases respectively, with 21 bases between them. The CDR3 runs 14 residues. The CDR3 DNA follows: TGTGCCAGCGGCCGTCATAGCTCCTACAATGAGCAGTACTTC. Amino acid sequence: CASGRHSSYNEQYF.

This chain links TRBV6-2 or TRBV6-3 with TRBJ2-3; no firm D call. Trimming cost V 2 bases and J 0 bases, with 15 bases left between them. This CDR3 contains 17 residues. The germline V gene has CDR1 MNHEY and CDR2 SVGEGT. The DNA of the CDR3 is TGTGCCAGCAGTTACAGAGACGCCATCTCTAGCACAGATACGCAGTATTTT. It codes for CASSYRDAISSTDTQYF.

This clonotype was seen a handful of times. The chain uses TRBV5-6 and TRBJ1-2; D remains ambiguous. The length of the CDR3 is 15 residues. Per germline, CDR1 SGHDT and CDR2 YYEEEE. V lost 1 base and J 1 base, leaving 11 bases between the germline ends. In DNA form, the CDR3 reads TGTGCCAGCAGCTTGTATCCGGGGATTAACTATGGCTACACCTTC. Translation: CASSLYPGINYGYTF.

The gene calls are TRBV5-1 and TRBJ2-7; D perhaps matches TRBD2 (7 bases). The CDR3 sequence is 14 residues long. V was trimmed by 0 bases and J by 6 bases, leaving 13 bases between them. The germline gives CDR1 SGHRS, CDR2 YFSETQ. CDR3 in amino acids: CASSLAAGASEQYF. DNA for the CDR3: TGCGCCAGCAGCTTGGCCGCGGGGGCTTCCGAGCAGTACTTC.

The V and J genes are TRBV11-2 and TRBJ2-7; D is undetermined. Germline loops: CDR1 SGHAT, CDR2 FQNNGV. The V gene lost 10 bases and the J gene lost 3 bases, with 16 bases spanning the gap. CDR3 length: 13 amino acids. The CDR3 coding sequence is TGTGCCACCGAGGAGAAATACGGCTACGAGCAGTACTTC. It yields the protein CATEEKYGYEQYF. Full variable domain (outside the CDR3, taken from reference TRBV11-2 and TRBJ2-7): EAGVAQSPRYKIIEKRQSVAFWCNPISGHATLYWYQQILGQGPKLLIQFQNNGVVDDSQLPKDRFSAERLKGVDSTLKIQPAKLEDSAVYLCATEEKYGYEQYFGPGTRLTVT.

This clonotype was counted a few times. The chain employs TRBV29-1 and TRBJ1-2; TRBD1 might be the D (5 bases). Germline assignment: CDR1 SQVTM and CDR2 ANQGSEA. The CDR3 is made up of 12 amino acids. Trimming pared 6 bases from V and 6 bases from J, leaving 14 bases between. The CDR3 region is CSVGDLGDGYTF. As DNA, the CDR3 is TGCAGCGTCGGGGACCTCGGCGATGGCTACACCTTC.